A selection of T cell receptor beta chains follows, all from one sample in a study of T cell repertoires in cytomegalovirus infection. The antigens these receptors bind are not known. A single record per CDR3 protein comes from TCRdb applying MiXCR to the reads. Of 230,000 or so distinct CDR3 sequences in the sample, around 35% were seen once. The sequences come from CD8+ T cells from cultured PBMCs, collected from culture after CMV antigen stimulation. All receptors derive from a human donor in good health (CMV status not recorded). Some clones in this sample may be carry-over from other donors' samples. CDR3s include the opening cysteine and the closing phenylalanine or tryptophan. A D gene is named only where the DNA matches it firmly. Clone size is shown for a subset of rows, as once, few, many or a class of expanded clone.

>few|TRBJ2-2|TRBV7-6|TRBD2
TGTGCCAGCAGCCGCCACATAGCGGGGGTCCCCGGGGAGCTGTTTTTT
CASSRHIAGVPGELFF
>few|TRBJ2-1|TRBV7-3|TRBD2
TGTGCCAGCAGCACTAGCGGGCGAGACAATGAGCAGTTCTTC
CASSTSGRDNEQFF
>-|TRBJ2-2|TRBV20-1|TRBD2
TGCAGTGCTTCCGCGGCGGGAGGGGGTGCCGGGGAGCTGTTTTTT
CSASAAGGGAGELFF
>few|TRBJ2-2|TRBV7-8|TRBD1
TGTGCCAGCAGCTCTCTGGGACAGGGTCGCCCCGGGGAGCTGTTTTTT
CASSSLGQGRPGELFF
>few|TRBJ2-1|TRBV6-4|TRBD2
TGTGCCAGCAGTTTAGCGGGAGGCGTTCGTGGCTCCTACAATGAGCAGTTCTTC
CASSLAGGVRGSYNEQFF
>few|TRBJ1-4|TRBV7-9|-
TGTGCCAGCAGCTCCTACAGGGAAAGGTCCTGGGGTGAAAAACTGTTTTTT
CASSSYRERSWGEKLFF
>few|TRBJ2-5|TRBV7-9|-
TGTGCCAGCAGCGACCTGGGACGAGAGAAAGAGACCCAGTACTTC
CASSDLGREKETQYF
>-|TRBJ2-3|TRBV2|-
TGTGCCAGCAGTTGGACGGGGAGCGTGCGGGATACGCAGTATTTT
CASSWTGSVRDTQYF
>-|TRBJ2-7|TRBV5-1|TRBD2
TGCGCCAGCAGCTTGGTGGGCCTAGCGGACTCCTACGAGCAGTACTTC
CASSLVGLADSYEQYF
>-|TRBJ2-1|TRBV6-2/TRBV6-3|TRBD1
TGTGCCAGCAGCCCGGACAGGGGCAGGTTCTACAATGAGCAGTTCTTC
CASSPDRGRFYNEQFF